This T cell receptor beta chain was profiled in a study of blood T cell repertoires in COVID-19. The table came from immunoSEQ multiplex PCR; TCRdb's copy has only in-frame clones and leaves some out. The sample lists about 250,000 clones, about 82% seen once, with about 9.1% in the top ten. Cohorts were assigned according to the clinical history that participants reported. The TCR sequence derives from a woman aged 45-60 years with acute COVID-19. Sequencing was performed on PBMCs or T cells enriched from blood (not recorded which).

The CDR3 region is CASSGGTNTEAFF. CDR3 nucleotides: TGTGCCAGCTCGGGGGGAACGAACACTGAAGCTTTCTTT. The V gene is TRBV18, the J gene TRBJ1-1; weak D call: TRBD1 (5 bases). The CDR3 is made up of 13 amino acids. Deletions cut 6 bases from V and 1 base from J, with 9 bases between. Germline CDR1 reads KGHSH; CDR2 reads LQKENI.